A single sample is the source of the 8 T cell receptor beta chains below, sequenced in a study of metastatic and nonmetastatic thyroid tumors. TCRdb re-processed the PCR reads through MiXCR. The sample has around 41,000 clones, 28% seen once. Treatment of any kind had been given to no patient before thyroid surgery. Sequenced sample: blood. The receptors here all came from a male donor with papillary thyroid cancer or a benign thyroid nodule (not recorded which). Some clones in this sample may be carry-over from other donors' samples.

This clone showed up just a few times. The CDR3 nucleotides read TGTGCCAGCAGTTACTCACGGGACCGGCCCCAGCATTTT. It encodes CASSYSRDRPQHF. V gene TRBV6-5 combines with J gene TRBJ1-5, with TRBD1 as a possible D gene (5 bases). The CDR3 spans 13 residues. Germline V gene sequence: CDR1 MNHEY, CDR2 SVGAGI. Deletions cut 0 bases from V and 9 bases from J, with 9 bases between.

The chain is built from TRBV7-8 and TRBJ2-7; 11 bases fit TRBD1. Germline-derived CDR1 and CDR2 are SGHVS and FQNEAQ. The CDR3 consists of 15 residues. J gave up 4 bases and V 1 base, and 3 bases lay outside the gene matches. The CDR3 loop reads CASSLGGQGAYEQYF. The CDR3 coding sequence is TGTGCCAGCAGCTTAGGAGGACAGGGGGCTTACGAGCAGTACTTC.

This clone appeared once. This CDR3 reads CASSPGGSNQPQHF. The DNA of the CDR3 is TGTGCCAGCTCTCCAGGGGGTTCGAATCAGCCCCAGCATTTT. The chain joins TRBV18 to TRBJ1-5; 7 bases line up with TRBD1. CDR1 is KGHSH and CDR2 is LQKENI in the germline V gene. This CDR3 spans 14 amino acids. V gave up 6 bases and J gave up 4 bases; unmatched junction bases: 6.

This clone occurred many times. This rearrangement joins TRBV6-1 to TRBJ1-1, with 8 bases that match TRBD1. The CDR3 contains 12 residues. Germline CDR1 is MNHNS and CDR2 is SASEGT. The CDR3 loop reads CSTGARNTEAFF. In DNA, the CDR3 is TGTTCGACAGGGGCGAGGAACACTGAAGCTTTCTTT.

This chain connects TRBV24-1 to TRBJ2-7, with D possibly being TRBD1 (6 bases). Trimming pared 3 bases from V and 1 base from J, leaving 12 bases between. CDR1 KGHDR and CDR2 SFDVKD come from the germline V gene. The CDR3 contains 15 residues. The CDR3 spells CATSDPDSGSYEQYF. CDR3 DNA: TGTGCCACCAGTGATCCGGACAGCGGATCCTACGAGCAGTACTTC.

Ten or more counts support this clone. In DNA form, the CDR3 reads TGTGCCAGCCTAGCGGCAGGGGCCAGAGACAATGAGCAGTTCTTC. Translation: CASLAAGARDNEQFF. J is TRBJ2-1 and V is TRBV2; D is possibly TRBD2 (7 bases). The germline V gene has CDR1 SNHLY and CDR2 FYNNEI. The CDR3 sequence is 15 residues long. V was clipped by 8 bases and J by 5 bases, with 19 bases between them.

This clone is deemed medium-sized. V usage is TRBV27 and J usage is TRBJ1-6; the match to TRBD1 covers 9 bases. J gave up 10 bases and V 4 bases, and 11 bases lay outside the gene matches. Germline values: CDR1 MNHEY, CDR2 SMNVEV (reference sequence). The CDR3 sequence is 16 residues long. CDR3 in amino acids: CASSYQPGQGRSPLHF. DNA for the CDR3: TGTGCCAGCAGTTACCAACCGGGACAGGGAAGATCACCCCTCCACTTT.

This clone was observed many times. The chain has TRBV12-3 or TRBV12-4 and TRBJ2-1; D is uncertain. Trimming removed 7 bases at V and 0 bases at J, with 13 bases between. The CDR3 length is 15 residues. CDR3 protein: CASTMTVSSYNEQFF. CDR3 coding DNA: TGTGCCAGCACCATGACGGTCAGCTCCTACAATGAGCAGTTCTTC.